The 29 T cell receptor beta chains in this list originate from one sample, sequenced in a study of immune reconstitution after stem cell transplant in scleroderma. MiXCR, applied by TCRdb to the RT-PCR reads, yields one record per CDR3 protein. The sample comprises around 6,000 distinct CDR3 sequences, under 8.5% of which are singletons, and 9.5% to 13% rests with the top ten. Collection took place before or after autologous hematopoietic stem cell transplantation (not recorded which). All receptors come from a male donor with systemic sclerosis.

The chain links TRBV5-5 to TRBJ1-1, with 7 bases lining up with TRBD1. The V gene end was trimmed by 4 bases and the J gene end by 2 bases; junction bases not matched to a gene: 8. CDR1 and CDR2 (germline): SGHKS, YYEKEE (reference sequence). The CDR3 is 15 residues long. This chain's CDR3 is CASSRGTAINTEAFF. CDR3 bases: TGTGCCAGCAGCAGAGGGACAGCGATTAACACTGAAGCTTTCTTT.

This rearrangement joins TRBV5-5 to TRBJ1-3; D is unresolved. Germline values: CDR1 SGHKS, CDR2 YYEKEE (reference sequence). V lost 0 bases and J 0 bases, leaving 7 bases between the germline ends. The CDR3 spans 15 residues. The CDR3 here is CASSLVADSGNTIYF. The CDR3 DNA reads TGTGCCAGCAGCTTGGTCGCGGACTCTGGAAACACCATATATTTT.

This clonotype is medium-sized within its sample. The chain combines TRBV30 with TRBJ2-2; D is perhaps TRBD1 (6 bases). Trimming took off 2 bases at V and 5 bases at J, with 9 bases between the two ends. The length of the CDR3 is 13 residues. Germline CDR1 GTSNPN, CDR2 SVGIG (reference sequence). CDR3 DNA sequence: TGTGCCTGGAGTCCACAGGGTACCGGGGAGCTGTTTTTT. Protein: CAWSPQGTGELFF.

The chain carries TRBV27 and TRBJ2-4; TRBD2 aligns across 7 bases. Germline CDR1 reads MNHEY; CDR2 reads SMNVEV (reference sequence). V lost 5 bases and J lost 3; bases outside the gene matches: 22. CDR3 size: 20 residues. Here the CDR3 reads CASSPLPLLYRTGGKNIQYF. The CDR3 DNA reads as TGTGCCAGCAGTCCCCTTCCCTTGCTCTATAGAACGGGGGGCAAAAACATTCAGTACTTC.

This clonotype is judged medium-sized. The genes are TRBV29-1 and TRBJ2-1; TRBD1 agrees at 7 bases. Germline V gene lookup returns CDR1 SQVTM and CDR2 ANQGSEA. The CDR3 runs to 13 residues. The trim removed 5 bases at V and 3 bases at J, leaving 4 bases unmatched. This chain's CDR3 is CSVQGGGYNEQFF. The CDR3 coding sequence is TGCAGCGTTCAAGGGGGCGGCTACAATGAGCAGTTCTTC.

Within the sample, this clonotype is medium-sized. This rearrangement joins TRBV7-2 to TRBJ2-2; D may be TRBD2 (6 bases). V was cut by 5 bases and J by 4 bases, with 17 bases left in between. From germline, CDR1 is SGHTA and CDR2 FQGNSA. This CDR3 spans 16 amino acids. The CDR3 protein is CASSLGRGLRTGELFF. CDR3 nucleotide sequence: TGTGCCAGCAGCCTAGGTCGGGGGTTGCGCACCGGGGAGCTGTTTTTT.

Within the sample, this clonotype is medium-sized. The chain links TRBV28 to TRBJ1-5; no clear D. This CDR3 comprises 14 residues. V was clipped by 8 bases and J by 1 base, with 12 bases between them. The germline V gene has CDR1 MDHEN and CDR2 SYDVKM. The CDR3 region is CASVSGSSNQPQHF. In nucleotides, the CDR3 is TGTGCCAGCGTTAGCGGGTCGAGCAATCAGCCCCAGCATTTT.

This clonotype was seen only a few times. The V call is TRBV7-8, the J call TRBJ1-4, with D unresolved. The CDR3 consists of 14 residues. Trimming cost V 1 base and J 4 bases, with 7 bases left between them. From germline, CDR1 is SGHVS and CDR2 FQNEAQ. The CDR3 loop reads CASSLVTYNEKLFF. DNA for the CDR3: TGTGCCAGCAGCTTAGTTACCTATAATGAAAAACTGTTTTTT.

The rearrangement links TRBV27 to TRBJ2-5, with D possibly being TRBD1 or TRBD2 (5 bases each). CDR3 size: 14 residues. Germline CDR1 and CDR2: MNHEY and SMNVEV (reference sequence). The germline V and J ends were trimmed by 4 bases and 4 bases, with 13 bases remaining between them. The CDR3 spells CASSSRGRGETQYF. CDR3 coding DNA: TGTGCCAGCAGTTCCCGGGGCCGGGGAGAGACCCAGTACTTC.

In its sample, this clonotype ranks as medium-sized. The chain combines TRBV20-1 with TRBJ1-1, with D possibly matching TRBD1 (5 bases). Germline CDR1 is DFQATT and CDR2 is SNEGSKA (reference sequence). The CDR3 extends over 15 amino acids. The germline V and J ends were trimmed by 6 bases and 1 base, with 18 bases remaining between them. For the CDR3, the DNA is TGCAGTGCCTCAGTCGGGCAGGGATGGAACACTGAAGCTTTCTTT. Translating gives CSASVGQGWNTEAFF.

This clonotype is medium-sized in the sample. This chain links TRBV29-1 with TRBJ2-7; 7 bases match TRBD1. The CDR3 is made up of 14 amino acids. V shed 1 base, J shed 0 bases, and the junction held 3 bases outside the gene matches. Germline CDR1 SQVTM, CDR2 ANQGSEA. CDR3 nucleotides: TGCAGCGTTGAAGGACAGGGAACCTCCTACGAGCAGTACTTC. Its protein is CSVEGQGTSYEQYF.

A few counts support this clonotype. V gene TRBV20-1 combines with J gene TRBJ2-7; D may match TRBD1 or TRBD2 (6 bases each). CDR3 length: 13 residues. V dropped 6 bases and J dropped 5 bases, with 17 bases sitting between them. Germline V gene lookup returns CDR1 DFQATT and CDR2 SNEGSKA (reference sequence). CDR3 coding DNA: TGCAGTGCCCCACTCGGGGGCACGAACGAGCAGTACTTC. Its protein is CSAPLGGTNEQYF.

The chain carries TRBV4-3 and TRBJ2-1, with D possibly called TRBD1 or TRBD2 (6 bases each). CDR3 length: 15 amino acids. Germline V CDR1 and CDR2: LGHNA, YSLEER. V shed 4 bases and J shed 4 bases, with 14 bases lying between them. The CDR3 spells CASSPGGGGYNEQFF. The CDR3 coding sequence is TGCGCCAGCAGCCCTGGAGGAGGGGGATACAATGAGCAGTTCTTC.

A few counts support this clonotype. CDR3 nucleotide sequence: TGTGCCAGCTCAGCCAATTCGGACAGGGACACCGGGGAGCTGTTTTTT. This codes for CASSANSDRDTGELFF. V gene TRBV18 combines with J gene TRBJ2-2; TRBD1 agrees at 8 bases. There are 16 residues in the CDR3. Germline V lookup: CDR1 KGHSH, CDR2 LQKENI. Trimming cost V 5 bases and J 3 bases; bases outside gene matches: 8.

Concerning this clonotype itself: An end of the junction differs from the germline gene, which may be a read error. V gene TRBV7-6 combines with J gene TRBJ2-1; TRBD2 matches 8 bases. CDR3 length: 15 residues. The V gene's germline CDR1 is SGHVS and CDR2 FNYEAQ. This chain's CDR3 is CASSLGSGGDNEQLF. In DNA form, the CDR3 reads TGTGCCAGCAGCTTAGGGTCCGGGGGGGACAATGAGCAGCTCTTC.

This clonotype was picked up a small number of times. At one end the junction does not follow the germline gene, possibly because of a read error. The CDR3 spells CASTPLAETQYF. CDR3 bases: TGTGCCAGCACCCCACTAGCAGAAACGCAGTATTTT. The chain is built from TRBV7-9 and TRBJ2-3; tentative D call: TRBD2 (6 bases). The CDR3 contains 12 residues. The V gene's germline CDR1 is SEHNR and CDR2 FQNEAQ (reference sequence).

This clonotype is medium-sized (0.01 to 0.1%) in the sample. The chain couples TRBV5-1 to TRBJ2-2; the match to TRBD1 covers 8 bases. Trimming cost V 4 bases and J 5 bases; bases outside gene matches: 7. Germline CDR1 reads SGHRS; CDR2 reads YFSETQ. CDR3 length: 15 residues. CDR3 DNA: TGCGCCAGCAGCGCCGGGACAGGACGGACCGGGGAGCTGTTTTTT. Its translation: CASSAGTGRTGELFF.

The chain recombines TRBV5-6 with TRBJ2-5, with TRBD2 matching over 7 bases. V lost 2 bases and J lost 1; bases outside the gene matches: 2. This CDR3 is built from 14 residues. The germline CDR1 and CDR2 sequences are SGHDT and YYEEEE. CDR3: CASSLASGQETQYF. The CDR3 nucleotides read TGTGCCAGCAGCTTAGCTAGCGGCCAAGAGACCCAGTACTTC.

This clonotype was seen more than once but under ten times. This chain uses TRBV10-3 with TRBJ2-5; 8 bases fit TRBD2. The CDR3 has 15 residues. Germline V gene data show CDR1 as ENHRY and CDR2 as SYGVKD. J gave up 5 bases and V 2 bases, and 7 bases lay outside the gene matches. CDR3: CAISERSTSAETQYF. The CDR3, as DNA: TGTGCCATCAGTGAGAGGTCGACTAGCGCGGAGACCCAGTACTTC.

The chain employs TRBV28 and TRBJ2-7; D gene unclear. The CDR3 has 13 residues. Germline V gene data show CDR1 as MDHEN and CDR2 as SYDVKM. V was trimmed by 5 bases and J by 9 bases, leaving 17 bases between them. The CDR3 region has the DNA TGTGCCAGCAGTCTGCCTCGGGCGGCCCGGCAGTACTTC. Residues: CASSLPRAARQYF.

Only a few counts were recorded for this clonotype. The chain has TRBV5-1 and TRBJ2-7; 13 bases map to TRBD2. CDR1 is SGHRS and CDR2 is YFSETQ in the germline V gene. V shed 1 base and J 2 bases; nucleotides not matched to a gene: 0. This CDR3 is 15 amino acids long. CDR3 DNA sequence: TGCGCCAGCAGCTTGACTAGCGGGGGGGCCTACGAGCAGTACTTC. This gives the protein CASSLTSGGAYEQYF.

This clonotype is labeled medium-sized. J is TRBJ1-2 and V is TRBV20-1, with unresolved D. Trimming took off 0 bases at V and 8 bases at J, with 7 bases between the two ends. CDR1 is DFQATT and CDR2 is SNEGSKA in the germline V gene (reference sequence). The CDR3 extends over 11 amino acids. CDR3 bases: TGCAGTGCTAGAGATGTTCTGGGCTACACCTTC. It translates to CSARDVLGYTF.

There are a few counts of this clonotype. V and J are TRBV11-2 and TRBJ1-4, with a weak D call TRBD1 (5 bases). The length of the CDR3 is 16 residues. The V and J ends lost 5 bases and 8 bases respectively, with 21 bases between them. From germline, CDR1 is SGHAT and CDR2 FQNNGV. CDR3 DNA sequence: TGTGCCAGCAGCCTTGTTGGGGCAGCAGGACGGGAAAAACTGTTTTTT. Translating gives CASSLVGAAGREKLFF.

This clonotype rates as medium-sized. The gene calls are TRBV28 and TRBJ1-2; no clear D. Germline loops: CDR1 MDHEN, CDR2 SYDVKM. Trimming pared 6 bases from V and 5 bases from J, leaving 7 bases between. The CDR3 covers 11 residues. CDR3 sequence reads: CASSHPYGYTF. The CDR3 DNA sequence: TGTGCCAGCAGCCATCCTTATGGCTACACCTTC.

By its share, this clonotype is medium-sized. The V gene is TRBV7-8, the J gene TRBJ1-6; TRBD1 agrees at 9 bases. The J segment lost 7 bases and the V segment lost 1 base, leaving 5 bases of the junction unmatched. Germline V gene data show CDR1 as SGHVS and CDR2 as FQNEAQ. This CDR3 contains 16 residues. The CDR3 protein is CASSLGTDRGNSPLHF. CDR3 nucleotides: TGTGCCAGCAGCTTAGGGACGGACAGGGGCAATTCACCCCTCCACTTT.

The chain joins TRBV29-1 to TRBJ2-1; a possible D gene is TRBD2 (6 bases). Deletions cut 0 bases from V and 6 bases from J, with 15 bases between. CDR1 and CDR2 from the germline V gene are SQVTM and ANQGSEA. The CDR3 sequence is 15 residues long. Here the CDR3 DNA reads TGCAGCGTTGAAGATTACACTAGCCCGGGCAATGAGCAGTTCTTC. It yields the protein CSVEDYTSPGNEQFF.

V and J are TRBV2 and TRBJ2-7; 15 positions agree with TRBD2. CDR1 SNHLY and CDR2 FYNNEI come from the germline V gene. Unmatched junction bases numbered 7, after V lost 6 bases and J lost 7 bases. The CDR3 runs to 15 residues. As DNA, the CDR3 is TGTGCCAGCAGAGGACTAGCGGGAGGGCCGAGGGAGCAGTACTTC. It codes for CASRGLAGGPREQYF. Full variable domain (remainder filled in from reference TRBV2 and TRBJ2-7): EPEVTQTPSHQVTQMGQEVILRCVPISNHLYFYWYRQILGQKVEFLVSFYNNEISEKSEIFDDQFSVERPDGSNFTLKIRSTKLEDSAMYFCASRGLAGGPREQYFGPGTRLTVT.

By share of the sample, this clonotype is medium-sized (0.01 to 0.1%). CDR3 sequence reads: CASPLRAGVLSSYNEQFF. CDR3 nucleotide sequence: TGTGCCAGCCCCCTGAGGGCGGGAGTCCTCAGCTCCTACAATGAGCAGTTCTTC. The chain is built from TRBV6-1 and TRBJ2-1, with 7 bases aligning to TRBD2. The V and J ends lost 8 bases and 0 bases, in that order; junction bases with no gene match: 16. The CDR3 length is 18 residues. In germline, CDR1 is MNHNS, CDR2 SASEGT.

This clonotype rates as medium-sized. The chain recombines TRBV5-1 with TRBJ2-1, with D possibly TRBD1 on 6 matching bases. Germline-derived CDR1 and CDR2 are SGHRS and YFSETQ. Trimming stripped 1 base from V and 6 bases from J, with 14 bases between. The CDR3 sequence is 15 residues long. CDR3 DNA sequence: TGCGCCAGCAGCTTGCAGGGGTCGGAAGGCAATGAGCAGTTCTTC. Amino acid sequence: CASSLQGSEGNEQFF.